The 28 T cell receptor beta chains in this list originate from one sample, sequenced in a study of shared clonotypes between healthy human individuals. Sequenced by immunoSEQ multiplex PCR; TCRdb stores in-frame clones only, minus some. In the table there are 1.6 million or so clones, over 95% of which are singletons. The material sequenced was naive CD4+ T cells sorted from blood. Subset here: CD45RA+ positively selected. The receptors stem from a man aged 25-45 years in good health.

V gene TRBV4-1 combines with J gene TRBJ2-7; TRBD1 aligns across 7 bases. The germline V gene encodes CDR1 MGHRA and CDR2 YSYEKL. The CDR3 length is 16 residues. The junction had 5 bases not matched to a gene; V was cut back by 0 bases and J by 0 bases. The CDR3 DNA follows: TGCGCCAGCAGCCAAGACCAGGGGGTAACCTCCTACGAGCAGTACTTC. Residues: CASSQDQGVTSYEQYF.

The chain has TRBV7-9 and TRBJ2-1; D uncertain. V lost 6 bases and J lost 11, with 14 bases in between. CDR1 and CDR2 from the germline V gene are SEHNR and FQNEAQ (reference sequence). CDR3 length equals 12 residues. In nucleotides, the CDR3 is TGTGCCAGCAGGCGGACCCAGGACCAGCAGTTCTTC. This translates into CASRRTQDQQFF.

V and J are TRBV7-2 and TRBJ2-3; 13 nucleotides agree with TRBD2. The V and J ends lost 4 bases and 6 bases, in that order; junction bases with no gene match: 7. CDR3 size: 16 residues. The germline CDR1 and CDR2 sequences are SGHTA and FQGNSA. The CDR3 coding sequence is TGTGCCAGCAGCTGGACTAGCGGGAGCGGTTCTGATACGCAGTATTTT. Protein: CASSWTSGSGSDTQYF. The entire variable domain, with the rest obtained from reference TRBV7-2 and TRBJ2-3, is as follows: GAGVSQSPSNKVTEKGKDVELRCDPISGHTALYWYRQSLGQGLEFLIYFQGNSAPDKSGLPSDRFSAERTGGSVSTLTIQRTQQEDSAVYLCASSWTSGSGSDTQYFGPGTRLTVL.

The genes are TRBV30 and TRBJ2-1; 8 positions agree with TRBD1. Germline lookup yields CDR1 GTSNPN and CDR2 SVGIG (reference sequence). CDR3 length equals 13 residues. The junction had 5 bases not matched to a gene; V was cut back by 5 bases and J by 5 bases. CDR3 loop: CAWGWDRNNEQFF. DNA for the CDR3: TGTGCCTGGGGATGGGACAGGAACAATGAGCAGTTCTTC.

The rearrangement joins TRBV10-2 to TRBJ2-7, with TRBD2 matching over 14 bases. From germline, CDR1 is WSHSY and CDR2 SAAADI. V shed 3 bases and J 11 bases; nucleotides not matched to a gene: 6. The CDR3 is 14 amino acids. The DNA of the CDR3 is TGCGCCAGCAGTGAAGGACTAGCGGGAGGAAAGAAGTACTTC. It codes for CASSEGLAGGKKYF.

This chain uses TRBV11-2 with TRBJ2-7; unclear D gene. Germline V gene data show CDR1 as SGHAT and CDR2 as FQNNGV. This CDR3 is built from 14 residues. The V gene lost 4 bases and the J gene lost 2 bases, with 12 bases spanning the gap. The CDR3 protein is CASSSVRAPYEQYF. CDR3 nucleotide sequence: TGTGCCAGCAGCTCCGTTAGGGCTCCCTACGAGCAGTACTTC.

The rearrangement uses TRBV7-8 and TRBJ2-1, with 11 bases matching TRBD2. J lost 4 bases, V lost 2 bases, and 4 bases had no gene match. Germline V gene data show CDR1 as SGHVS and CDR2 as FQNEAQ. The length of the CDR3 is 16 residues. The CDR3 nucleotides are TGTGCCAGCAGCTTACACGGGACTAGCGGTTACAATGAGCAGTTCTTC. This codes for CASSLHGTSGYNEQFF. Supplemented by reference TRBV7-8 and TRBJ2-1, the full variable domain reads GAGVSQSPRYKVAKRGQDVALRCDPISGHVSLFWYQQALGQGPEFLTYFQNEAQLDKSGLPSDRFFAERPEGSVSTLKIQRTQQEDSAVYLCASSLHGTSGYNEQFFGPGTRLTVL.

This clone appeared once. The chain is built from TRBV10-3 and TRBJ2-2; the D gene is possibly TRBD2 (5 bases). V shed 3 bases and J shed 6 bases, with 17 bases lying between them. Looked up from germline, CDR1 is ENHRY and CDR2 is SYGVKD. This CDR3 comprises 16 residues. The CDR3 region is CAISESSRAEAGELFF. For the CDR3, the DNA is TGTGCCATCAGTGAATCGTCCCGGGCGGAGGCCGGGGAGCTGTTTTTT.

This chain uses TRBV11-2 with TRBJ2-2; TRBD1 matches at 7 bases. CDR3 length: 16 residues. Germline V gene sequence: CDR1 SGHAT, CDR2 FQNNGV. V lost 4 bases, J lost 4 bases, and 9 bases stayed unmatched. CDR3 loop: CASSSWTGRATGELFF. In DNA form, the CDR3 reads TGTGCCAGCAGCTCTTGGACAGGACGGGCCACCGGGGAGCTGTTTTTT.

This clone showed up just a few times. Other DNA sequences in this specimen translate into the identical CDR3. V gene TRBV11-3 combines with J gene TRBJ2-7; D may be TRBD1 or TRBD2 (5 bases each). Trimming shortened V by 5 bases and J by 0 bases, and 8 bases separated the two germline ends. The CDR3 sequence is 13 residues long. Looked up from germline, CDR1 is SGHNT and CDR2 is YENEEA. The CDR3 reads CASSLGTSYEQYF. CDR3 in DNA: TGTGCCAGCAGCCTGGGGACCTCCTACGAGCAGTACTTC. Variable domain in full (rest from reference TRBV11-3 and TRBJ2-7): EAGVVQSPRYKIIEKKQPVAFWCNPISGHNTLYWYLQNLGQGPELLIRYENEEAVDDSQLPKDRFSAERLKGVDSTLKIQPAELGDSAVYLCASSLGTSYEQYFGPGTRLTVT.

The genes are TRBV7-6 and TRBJ2-3; D possibly corresponds to TRBD2 (6 bases). This CDR3 has 14 residues. Germline V gene data show CDR1 as SGHVS and CDR2 as FNYEAQ. V lost 0 bases and J 4 bases, leaving 8 bases between the germline ends. The CDR3 coding sequence is TGTGCCAGCAGCTTAGCTGGAGGGGCAGATACGCAGTATTTT. Its protein product is CASSLAGGADTQYF.

The V and J genes are TRBV7-2 and TRBJ2-7, with 7 bases matching TRBD2. Looked up from germline, CDR1 is SGHTA and CDR2 is FQGNSA. CDR3 length: 15 residues. The junction had 7 bases not matched to a gene; V was cut back by 4 bases and J by 1 base. CDR3 bases: TGTGCCAGCAGCTCCTCTAGCGGAGGATCCTACGAGCAGTACTTC. Translating gives CASSSSSGGSYEQYF. The full variable domain, with the rest looked up from reference TRBV7-2 and TRBJ2-7, is GAGVSQSPSNKVTEKGKDVELRCDPISGHTALYWYRQSLGQGLEFLIYFQGNSAPDKSGLPSDRFSAERTGGSVSTLTIQRTQQEDSAVYLCASSSSSGGSYEQYFGPGTRLTVT.

This sequence joins TRBV6-6 and TRBJ2-3, with a tentative D call TRBD1 (6 bases). Looked up from germline, CDR1 is MNHNY and CDR2 is SVGAGI (reference sequence). This CDR3 has 13 amino acids. Trimming pared 5 bases from V and 5 bases from J, leaving 11 bases between. CDR3 DNA: TGTGCCAGCAGTCTTACAGGGATAGATACGCAGTATTTT. This codes for CASSLTGIDTQYF.

This chain links TRBV10-1 with TRBJ2-7; perhaps TRBD2 as D (5 bases). The CDR3 consists of 15 residues. CDR1 is WNHNN, CDR2 SYGVQD, per germline (reference sequence). V was pared by 6 bases and J by 0 bases, with 15 bases between. CDR3 coding DNA: TGCGCCAGCAGCCGAGGGCGCCCAAACTCCTACGAGCAGTACTTC. This gives the protein CASSRGRPNSYEQYF.

The V gene is TRBV28, the J gene TRBJ2-5, with D unresolved. Per germline, CDR1 MDHEN and CDR2 SYDVKM. The CDR3 has 13 residues. Trimming took off 1 base at V and 5 bases at J, with 8 bases between the two ends. The CDR3: CASSLYDLETQYF. CDR3 bases: TGTGCCAGCAGTTTATACGACCTGGAGACCCAGTACTTC.

This chain connects TRBV7-2 to TRBJ2-1; 7 bases match TRBD2. With 5 bases clipped from V and 6 bases from J, the junction kept 7 bases outside the gene matches. Germline CDR1 SGHTA, CDR2 FQGNSA. The CDR3 contains 14 residues. CDR3 DNA: TGTGCCAGCAGCCCGAGCCTAGCGGTCAATGAGCAGTTCTTC. Amino acids: CASSPSLAVNEQFF.

This clone has only one observation. J is TRBJ1-5 and V is TRBV27; D unclear. This CDR3 comprises 17 residues. The germline CDR1 and CDR2 sequences are MNHEY and SMNVEV (reference sequence). Deletions cut 4 bases from V and 0 bases from J, with 16 bases between. The CDR3 loop is CASSSSLSITSNQPQHF. The CDR3 DNA is TGTGCCAGCAGTTCTTCCCTCAGTATAACTAGCAATCAGCCCCAGCATTTT.

V and J are TRBV11-3 and TRBJ2-4; D tentatively fits TRBD1 or TRBD2 (6 bases each). V lost 2 bases to trimming and J lost 6 bases, with 14 bases between them. The germline gives CDR1 SGHNT, CDR2 YENEEA. The CDR3 is made up of 15 amino acids. The CDR3 is CASSLSGGAGNIQYF. CDR3 coding DNA: TGTGCCAGCAGCTTATCCGGGGGCGCCGGAAACATTCAGTACTTC. The whole variable domain, remainder taken from reference TRBV11-3 and TRBJ2-4, is EAGVVQSPRYKIIEKKQPVAFWCNPISGHNTLYWYLQNLGQGPELLIRYENEEAVDDSQLPKDRFSAERLKGVDSTLKIQPAELGDSAVYLCASSLSGGAGNIQYFGAGTRLSVL.

The V gene is TRBV30, the J gene TRBJ2-2; possibly TRBD2 for D (6 bases). Germline V gene lookup returns CDR1 GTSNPN and CDR2 SVGIG (reference sequence). The CDR3 has 14 residues. V gave up 4 bases and J gave up 3 bases, with 12 bases separating them. In DNA, the CDR3 is TGTGCCTGGACCGGCGGGACCGACACCGGGGAGCTGTTTTTT. Protein product: CAWTGGTDTGELFF. The variable domain in full, with the rest retrieved from reference TRBV30 and TRBJ2-2, is SQTIHQWPATLVQPVGSPLSLECTVEGTSNPNLYWYRQAAGRGLQLLFYSVGIGQISSEVPQNLSASRPQDRQFILSSKKLLLSDSGFYLCAWTGGTDTGELFFGEGSRLTVL.

The chain uses TRBV7-2 and TRBJ2-1, with D possibly being TRBD1 (6 bases). Germline CDR1 reads SGHTA; CDR2 reads FQGNSA. CDR3 size: 12 residues. Trimming removed 5 bases at V and 9 bases at J, with 11 bases between. The CDR3 sequence: CASSHNRVEQFF. DNA for the CDR3: TGTGCCAGCAGCCATAACAGGGTTGAGCAGTTCTTC.

V gene TRBV6-1 combines with J gene TRBJ2-7; perhaps TRBD2 as D (6 bases). The CDR3 extends over 14 amino acids. Germline V gives CDR1 MNHNS, CDR2 SASEGT. Trimming shortened V by 0 bases and J by 9 bases, and 15 bases separated the two germline ends. In DNA, the CDR3 is TGTGCCAGCAGTGAAGCGTCTAGCGAGGTGCGGCAGTACTTC. Translated, it gives CASSEASSEVRQYF.

This clone was counted a single time. The chain is built from TRBV7-9 and TRBJ2-3; 9 bases line up with TRBD1. CDR3 length equals 18 residues. Germline V gene lookup returns CDR1 SEHNR and CDR2 FQNEAQ (reference sequence). Losses at the gene ends were 6 bases for V and 6 bases for J; bases not matched to a gene: 19. The CDR3 DNA sequence: TGTGCCAGCAGTAATCGGGATCCGGGACAGGGCCTCCTGGATACGCAGTATTTT. This sequence encodes CASSNRDPGQGLLDTQYF.

J is TRBJ2-2 and V is TRBV15; 10 positions match TRBD2. CDR3 length equals 19 residues. Germline trimming cut 6 bases from V and 2 bases from J; bases unmatched to any gene: 15. Per germline, CDR1 LNHNV and CDR2 YYDKDF (reference sequence). The CDR3 loop is CATRNLKGSGGLNTGELFF. In DNA form, the CDR3 reads TGTGCCACCAGAAACCTAAAGGGTAGCGGGGGGCTTAACACCGGGGAGCTGTTTTTT.

CDR3 in DNA: TGTGCCAGCAGCTGGGGGGTGCAGTTCTTC. Residues: CASSWGVQFF. The chain couples TRBV11-2 to TRBJ2-1; D is perhaps TRBD2 (6 bases). Germline CDR1 reads SGHAT; CDR2 reads FQNNGV. V was pared by 4 bases and J by 12 bases, with 7 bases between. The CDR3 has 10 residues.

The chain has TRBV28 and TRBJ2-3; D is uncertain. The CDR3 is 14 residues long. V was clipped by 1 base and J by 0 bases, with 5 bases between them. Germline V gene sequence: CDR1 MDHEN, CDR2 SYDVKM. The CDR3 nucleotides are TGTGCCAGCAGTTTATTGGGGAGCACAGATACGCAGTATTTT. The encoded protein is CASSLLGSTDTQYF. The complete variable domain, with remaining parts taken from reference TRBV28 and TRBJ2-3, reads DVKVTQSSRYLVKRTGEKVFLECVQDMDHENMFWYRQDPGLGLRLIYFSYDVKMKEKGDIPEGYSVSREKKERFSLILESASTNQTSMYLCASSLLGSTDTQYFGPGTRLTVL.

The J gene is TRBJ1-1, the V gene TRBV7-9, with 7 positions matching TRBD1. The CDR3 has 16 residues. Germline-derived CDR1 and CDR2 are SEHNR and FQNEAQ (reference sequence). The ends lost 1 base at V and 5 bases at J; junction bases unmatched: 10. DNA for the CDR3: TGTGCCAGCAGCTTAGGTGAGGGGGCCCTGAGGACTGAAGCTTTCTTT. Its translation: CASSLGEGALRTEAFF.

This clone showed up just once. This rearrangement joins TRBV7-8 to TRBJ2-7; D gene uncertain. Trimming stripped 5 bases from V and 3 bases from J, with 14 bases between. CDR1 is SGHVS and CDR2 is FQNEAQ in the germline V gene. The CDR3 is made up of 14 amino acids. The CDR3 here is CASSPIVGSYEQYF. The CDR3 bases are TGTGCCAGCAGCCCCATCGTAGGTAGCTACGAGCAGTACTTC.

This clone has only one observation. The CDR3 DNA sequence: TGTGCCAGCAGCTTAGAGAGCCTTCTGGGAGCTTTCTTT. It specifies CASSLESLLGAFF. The chain joins TRBV7-9 to TRBJ1-1; D gene unclear. V was trimmed by 1 base and J by 10 bases, leaving 13 bases between them. The CDR3 extends over 13 amino acids. Germline CDR1 is SEHNR and CDR2 is FQNEAQ (reference sequence).